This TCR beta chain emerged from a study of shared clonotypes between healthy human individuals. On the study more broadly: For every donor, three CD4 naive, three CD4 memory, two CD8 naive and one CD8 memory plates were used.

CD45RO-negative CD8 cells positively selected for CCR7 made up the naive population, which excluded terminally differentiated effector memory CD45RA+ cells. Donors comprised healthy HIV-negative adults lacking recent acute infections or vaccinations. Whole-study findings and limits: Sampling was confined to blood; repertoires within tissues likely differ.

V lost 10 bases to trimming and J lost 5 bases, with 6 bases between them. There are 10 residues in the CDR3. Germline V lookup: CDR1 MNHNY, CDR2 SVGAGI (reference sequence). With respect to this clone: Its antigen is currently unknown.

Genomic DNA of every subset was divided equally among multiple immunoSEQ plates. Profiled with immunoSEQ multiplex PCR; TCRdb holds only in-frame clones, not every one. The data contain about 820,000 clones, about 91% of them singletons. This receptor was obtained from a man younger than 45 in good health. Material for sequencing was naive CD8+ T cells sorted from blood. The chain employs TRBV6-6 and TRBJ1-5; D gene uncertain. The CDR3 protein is CATGYQPQHF. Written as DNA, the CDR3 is TGTGCCACCGGATATCAGCCCCAGCATTTT.